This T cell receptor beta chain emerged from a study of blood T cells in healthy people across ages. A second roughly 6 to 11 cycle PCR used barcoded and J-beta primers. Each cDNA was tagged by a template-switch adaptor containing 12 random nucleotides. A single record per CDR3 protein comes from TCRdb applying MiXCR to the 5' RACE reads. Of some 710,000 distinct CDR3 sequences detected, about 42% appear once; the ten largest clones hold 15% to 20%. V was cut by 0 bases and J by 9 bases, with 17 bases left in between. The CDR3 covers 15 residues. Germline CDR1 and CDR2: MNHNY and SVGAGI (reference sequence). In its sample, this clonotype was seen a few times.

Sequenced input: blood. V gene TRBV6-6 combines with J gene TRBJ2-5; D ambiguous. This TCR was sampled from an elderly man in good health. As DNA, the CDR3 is TGTGCCAGCAGTTACTCGACTTCTCCGTCGGGTGCCCAGTACTTC. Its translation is CASSYSTSPSGAQYF.